The 12 T cell receptor beta chains presented below share a single source sample, sequenced in a study of Tregs in tolerant kidney transplant recipients. Profiled with immunoSEQ multiplex PCR; TCRdb holds only in-frame clones, not every one. This sample has around 75,000 clones; approximately 91% occur once, and the top ten carry approximately 0.4%. The sample consisted of CD4+ T cells from blood, taken before the transplant. The receptors were gathered from a human donor who received a combined kidney and bone marrow transplant.

The chain uses TRBV28 and TRBJ2-7; TRBD2 matches at 10 bases. The length of the CDR3 is 14 residues. CDR1 and CDR2 (germline): MDHEN, SYDVKM. The J segment lost 2 bases and the V segment lost 6 bases, leaving 4 bases of the junction unmatched. The CDR3, as DNA: TGTGCCAGCAGCCTGGGACTAGCGCCCTACGAGCAGTACTTC. The encoded protein is CASSLGLAPYEQYF.

The gene calls are TRBV28 and TRBJ2-7; 7 nucleotides match TRBD2. Losses at the gene ends were 4 bases for V and 3 bases for J; bases not matched to a gene: 9. The CDR3 is 15 residues long. The germline CDR1 and CDR2 sequences are MDHEN and SYDVKM. The CDR3 nucleotides are TGTGCCAGCAGTTCGGGGGAGGGCCATCGCTACGAGCAGTACTTC. Its translation is CASSSGEGHRYEQYF.

The CDR3 DNA sequence: TGTGCCAGCAGCCCGCAAGCGGGACTACCCTCCTACAATGAGCAGTTCTTC. Translated: CASSPQAGLPSYNEQFF. The V call is TRBV7-9, the J call TRBJ2-1; TRBD2 matches at 7 bases. Germline V gives CDR1 SEHNR, CDR2 FQNEAQ (reference sequence). V lost 5 bases to trimming and J lost 0 bases; unmatched junction nucleotides: 10. This CDR3 contains 17 residues.

The chain couples TRBV11-2 to TRBJ2-7, with 7 nucleotides matching TRBD2. The germline V gene has CDR1 SGHAT and CDR2 FQNNGV. The CDR3 has 14 amino acids. Trimming cost V 1 base and J 1 base; bases outside gene matches: 1. CDR3 loop: CASSLGGGSYEQYF. CDR3 DNA sequence: TGTGCCAGCAGCTTAGGGGGGGGTTCCTACGAGCAGTACTTC.

The rearrangement links TRBV7-8 to TRBJ2-3; D is unclear. The CDR3 contains 15 residues. Trimming removed 5 bases at V and 0 bases at J, with 12 bases between. Germline CDR1 SGHVS, CDR2 FQNEAQ. CDR3 in DNA: TGTGCCAGCAGCGAGTGGAGTCAAAGCACAGATACGCAGTATTTT. Protein: CASSEWSQSTDTQYF.

This chain joins TRBV30 and TRBJ2-5, with 7 bases matching TRBD2. This CDR3 comprises 14 residues. Germline V gene lookup returns CDR1 GTSNPN and CDR2 SVGIG (reference sequence). CDR3 region: CGGSWSGGQETQYF. The CDR3 coding sequence is TGTGGGGGGTCCTGGTCGGGGGGACAAGAGACCCAGTACTTC.

The genes are TRBV29-1 and TRBJ2-3; 7 bases fit TRBD1. There are 13 residues in the CDR3. Germline CDR1 reads SQVTM; CDR2 reads ANQGSEA. Trimming took 4 bases from V and 1 from J; bases not matched to a gene: 2. CDR3 sequence (DNA): TGCAGCGTTGCAACAGGGGGCACAGATACGCAGTATTTT. Its translation is CSVATGGTDTQYF.

This clone was seen a single time. The CDR3 DNA reads TGTGCCAGCAGCCACTTCGAGGACAGGGTTTATGAAAAACTGTTTTTT. Protein product: CASSHFEDRVYEKLFF. V gene TRBV4-2 combines with J gene TRBJ1-4, with 8 bases matching TRBD1. Germline V gene lookup returns CDR1 LGHNA and CDR2 YNFKEQ. V was pared by 3 bases and J by 6 bases, with 9 bases of the junction left unmatched. This CDR3 is 16 amino acids long.

This chain links TRBV11-3 with TRBJ1-1; D is uncertain. Germline V CDR1 and CDR2: SGHNT, YENEEA. The V and J ends lost 4 bases and 8 bases respectively, with 11 bases between them. This CDR3 comprises 12 residues. CDR3 region: CASSSRTGEAFF. The CDR3, as DNA: TGTGCCAGCAGCTCTCGAACGGGAGAAGCTTTCTTT.

This clone has only a few counts. The chain combines TRBV27 with TRBJ1-4; D perhaps matches TRBD1 (6 bases). The V and J ends lost 3 bases and 3 bases respectively, with 17 bases between them. There are 17 residues in the CDR3. Germline CDR1 reads MNHEY; CDR2 reads SMNVEV (reference sequence). CDR3 sequence reads: CASSFFPDSTSNEKLFF. The DNA of the CDR3 is TGTGCCAGCAGTTTCTTTCCGGACAGCACCTCTAATGAAAAACTGTTTTTT. Combining the CDR3 with reference TRBV27 and TRBJ1-4 gives the whole variable domain EAQVTQNPRYLITVTGKKLTVTCSQNMNHEYMSWYRQDPGLGLRQIYYSMNVEVTDKGDVPEGYKVSRKEKRNFPLILESPSPNQTSLYFCASSFFPDSTSNEKLFFGSGTQLSVL.

This chain links TRBV18 with TRBJ2-2; 11 nucleotides align to TRBD2. The ends lost 2 bases at V and 2 bases at J; junction bases unmatched: 7. CDR1 is KGHSH and CDR2 is LQKENI in the germline V gene. This CDR3 comprises 18 residues. This chain's CDR3 is CASSPRISGRGNTGELFF. CDR3 DNA: TGTGCCAGCTCACCAAGAATTAGCGGGAGGGGCAACACCGGGGAGCTGTTTTTT.

The genes are TRBV29-1 and TRBJ2-7; D unresolved. The CDR3 runs to 11 residues. V gave up 7 bases and J gave up 4 bases, with 11 bases separating them. Germline CDR1 and CDR2: SQVTM and ANQGSEA. The CDR3 DNA sequence: TGCAGCGCCGCAGTGGAGTACGAGCAGTACTTC. As protein: CSAAVEYEQYF.